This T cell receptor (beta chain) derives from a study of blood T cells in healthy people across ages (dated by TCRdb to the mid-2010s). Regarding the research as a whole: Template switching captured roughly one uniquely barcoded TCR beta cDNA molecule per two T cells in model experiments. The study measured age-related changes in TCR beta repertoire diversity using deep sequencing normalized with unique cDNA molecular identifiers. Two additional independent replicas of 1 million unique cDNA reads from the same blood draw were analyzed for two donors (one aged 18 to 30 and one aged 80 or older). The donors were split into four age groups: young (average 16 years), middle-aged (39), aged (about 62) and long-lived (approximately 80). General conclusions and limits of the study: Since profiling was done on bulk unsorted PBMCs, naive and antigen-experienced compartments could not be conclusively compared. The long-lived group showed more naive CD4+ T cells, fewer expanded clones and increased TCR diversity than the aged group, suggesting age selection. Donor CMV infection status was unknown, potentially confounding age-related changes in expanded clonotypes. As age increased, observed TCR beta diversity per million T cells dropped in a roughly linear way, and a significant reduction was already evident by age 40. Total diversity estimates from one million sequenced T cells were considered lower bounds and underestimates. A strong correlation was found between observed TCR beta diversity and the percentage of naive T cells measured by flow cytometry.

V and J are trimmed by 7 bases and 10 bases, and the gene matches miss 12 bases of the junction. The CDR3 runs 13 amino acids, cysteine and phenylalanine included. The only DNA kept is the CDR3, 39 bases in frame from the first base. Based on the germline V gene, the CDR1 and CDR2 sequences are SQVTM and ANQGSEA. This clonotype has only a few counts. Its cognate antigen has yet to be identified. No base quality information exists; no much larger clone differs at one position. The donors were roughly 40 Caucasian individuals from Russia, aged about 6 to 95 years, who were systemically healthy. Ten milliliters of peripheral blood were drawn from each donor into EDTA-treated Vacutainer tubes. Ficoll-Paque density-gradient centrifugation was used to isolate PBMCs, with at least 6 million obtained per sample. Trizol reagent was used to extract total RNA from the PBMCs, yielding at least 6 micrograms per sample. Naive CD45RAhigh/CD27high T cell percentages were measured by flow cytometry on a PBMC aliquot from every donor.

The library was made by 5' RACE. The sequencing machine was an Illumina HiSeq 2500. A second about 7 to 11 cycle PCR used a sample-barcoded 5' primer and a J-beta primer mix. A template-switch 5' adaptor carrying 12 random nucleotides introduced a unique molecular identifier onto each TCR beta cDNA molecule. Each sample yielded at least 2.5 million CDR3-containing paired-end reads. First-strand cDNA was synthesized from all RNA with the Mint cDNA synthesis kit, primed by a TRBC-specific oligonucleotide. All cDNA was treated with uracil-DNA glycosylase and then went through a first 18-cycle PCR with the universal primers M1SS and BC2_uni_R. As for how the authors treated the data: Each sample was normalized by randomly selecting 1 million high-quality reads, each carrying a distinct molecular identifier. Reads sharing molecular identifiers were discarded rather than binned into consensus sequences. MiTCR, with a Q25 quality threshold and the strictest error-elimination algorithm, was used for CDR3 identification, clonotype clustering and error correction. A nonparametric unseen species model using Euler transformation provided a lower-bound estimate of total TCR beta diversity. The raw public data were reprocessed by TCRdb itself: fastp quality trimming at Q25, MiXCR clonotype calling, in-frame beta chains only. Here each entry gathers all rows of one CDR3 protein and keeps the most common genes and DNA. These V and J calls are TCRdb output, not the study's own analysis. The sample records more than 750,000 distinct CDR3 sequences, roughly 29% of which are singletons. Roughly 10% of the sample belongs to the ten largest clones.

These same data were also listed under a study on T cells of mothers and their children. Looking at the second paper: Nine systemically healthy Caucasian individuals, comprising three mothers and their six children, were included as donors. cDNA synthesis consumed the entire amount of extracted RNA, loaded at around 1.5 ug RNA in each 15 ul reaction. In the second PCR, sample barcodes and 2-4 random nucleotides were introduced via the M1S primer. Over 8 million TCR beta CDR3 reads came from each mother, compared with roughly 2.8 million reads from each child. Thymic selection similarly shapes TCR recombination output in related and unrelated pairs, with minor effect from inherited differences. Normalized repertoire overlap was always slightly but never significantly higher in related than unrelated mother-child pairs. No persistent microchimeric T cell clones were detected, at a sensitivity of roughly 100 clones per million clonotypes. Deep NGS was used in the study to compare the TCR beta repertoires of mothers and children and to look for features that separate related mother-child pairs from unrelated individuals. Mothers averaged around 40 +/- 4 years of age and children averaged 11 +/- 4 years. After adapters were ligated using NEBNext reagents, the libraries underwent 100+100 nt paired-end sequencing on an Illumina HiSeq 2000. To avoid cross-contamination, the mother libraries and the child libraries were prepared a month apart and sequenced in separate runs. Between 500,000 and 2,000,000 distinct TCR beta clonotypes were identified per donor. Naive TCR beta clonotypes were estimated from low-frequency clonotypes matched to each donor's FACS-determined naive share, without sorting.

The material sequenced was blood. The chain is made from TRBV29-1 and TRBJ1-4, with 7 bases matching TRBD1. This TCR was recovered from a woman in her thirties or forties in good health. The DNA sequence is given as TGCAGCGCACGGGACAGCTCGACGGTAAAACTGTTTTTT. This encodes CSARDSSTVKLFF.